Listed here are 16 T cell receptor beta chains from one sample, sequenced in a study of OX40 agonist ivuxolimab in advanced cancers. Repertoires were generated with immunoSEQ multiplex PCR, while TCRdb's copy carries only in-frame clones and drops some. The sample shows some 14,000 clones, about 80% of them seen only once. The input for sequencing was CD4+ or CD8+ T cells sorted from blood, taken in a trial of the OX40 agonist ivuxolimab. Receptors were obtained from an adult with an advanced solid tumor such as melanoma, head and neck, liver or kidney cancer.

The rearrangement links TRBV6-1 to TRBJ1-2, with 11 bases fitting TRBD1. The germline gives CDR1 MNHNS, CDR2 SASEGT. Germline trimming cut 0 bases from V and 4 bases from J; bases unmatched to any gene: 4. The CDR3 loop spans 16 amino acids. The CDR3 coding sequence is TGTGCCAGCAGTGAAGCTCGGGGGACAGGGGGCTATGGCTACACCTTC. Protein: CASSEARGTGGYGYTF.

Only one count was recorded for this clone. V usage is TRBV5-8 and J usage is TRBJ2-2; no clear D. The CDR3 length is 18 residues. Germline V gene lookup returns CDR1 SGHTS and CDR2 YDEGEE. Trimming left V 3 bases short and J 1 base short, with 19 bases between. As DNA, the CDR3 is TGTGCCAGCAGCTCCATATTATCCGCAGGAGAGAACACCGGGGAGCTGTTTTTT. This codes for CASSSILSAGENTGELFF. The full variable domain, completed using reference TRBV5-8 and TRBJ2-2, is EAGVTQSPTHLIKTRGQQATLRCSPISGHTSVYWYQQALGLGLQFLLWYDEGEERNRGNFPPRFSGRQFPNYSSELNVNALELEDSALYLCASSSILSAGENTGELFFGEGSRLTVL.

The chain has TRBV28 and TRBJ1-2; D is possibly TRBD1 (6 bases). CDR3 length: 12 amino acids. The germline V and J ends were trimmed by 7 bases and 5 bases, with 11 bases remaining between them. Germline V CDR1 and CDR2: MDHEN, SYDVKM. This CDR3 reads CASNPGQYGYTF. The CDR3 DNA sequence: TGTGCCAGCAACCCAGGACAGTATGGCTACACCTTC.

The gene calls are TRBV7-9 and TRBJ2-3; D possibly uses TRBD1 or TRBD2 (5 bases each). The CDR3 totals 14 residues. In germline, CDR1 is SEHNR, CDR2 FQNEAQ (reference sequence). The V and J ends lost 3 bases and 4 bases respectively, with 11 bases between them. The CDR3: CASSFSGSPDTQYF. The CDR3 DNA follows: TGTGCCAGCAGCTTTTCAGGGAGTCCAGATACGCAGTATTTT.

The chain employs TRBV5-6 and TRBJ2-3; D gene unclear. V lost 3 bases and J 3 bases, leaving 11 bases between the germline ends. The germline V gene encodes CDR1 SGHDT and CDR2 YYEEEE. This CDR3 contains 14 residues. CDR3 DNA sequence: TGTGCCAGCAGCTCAATGACTGGTACAGATACGCAGTATTTT. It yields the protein CASSSMTGTDTQYF.

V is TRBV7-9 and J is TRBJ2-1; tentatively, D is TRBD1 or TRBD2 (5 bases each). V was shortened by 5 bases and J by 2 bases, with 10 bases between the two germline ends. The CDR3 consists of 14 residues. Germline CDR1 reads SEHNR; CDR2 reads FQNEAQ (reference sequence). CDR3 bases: TGTGCCAGCAGCCCGGGACCCACCTACAATGAGCAGTTCTTC. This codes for CASSPGPTYNEQFF.

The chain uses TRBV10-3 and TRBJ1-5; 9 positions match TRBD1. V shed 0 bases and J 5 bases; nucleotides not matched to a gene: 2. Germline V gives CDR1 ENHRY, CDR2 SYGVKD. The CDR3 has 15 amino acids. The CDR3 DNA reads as TGTGCCATCAGTGAGTCGACAGGGGGGGATCAGCCCCAGCATTTT. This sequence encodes CAISESTGGDQPQHF.

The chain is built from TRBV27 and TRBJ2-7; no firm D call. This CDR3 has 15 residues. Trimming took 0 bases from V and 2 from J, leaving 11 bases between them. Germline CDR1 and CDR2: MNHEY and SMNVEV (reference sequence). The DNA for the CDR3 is TGTGCCAGCAGTTTATCCATAACACATACCTACGAGCAGTACTTC. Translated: CASSLSITHTYEQYF.

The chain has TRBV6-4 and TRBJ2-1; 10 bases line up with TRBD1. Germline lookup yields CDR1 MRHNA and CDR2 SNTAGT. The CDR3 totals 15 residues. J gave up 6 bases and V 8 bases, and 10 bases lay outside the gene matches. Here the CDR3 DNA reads TGTGCCAGCCGCACCGGGACAGGGGAGGGCAATGAGCAGTTCTTC. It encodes CASRTGTGEGNEQFF.

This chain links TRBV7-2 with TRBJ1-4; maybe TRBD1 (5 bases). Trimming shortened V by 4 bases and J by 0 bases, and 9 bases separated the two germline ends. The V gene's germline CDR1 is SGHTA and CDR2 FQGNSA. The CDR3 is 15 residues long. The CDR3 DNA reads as TGTGCCAGCAGCTCCGAGGGGTCAACTAATGAAAAACTGTTTTTT. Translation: CASSSEGSTNEKLFF.

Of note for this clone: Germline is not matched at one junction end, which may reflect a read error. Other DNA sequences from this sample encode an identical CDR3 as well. CDR3 in amino acids: CASSLDPGGEKLFF. CDR3 sequence (DNA): TGCGCCAGCAGCTTGGATCCAGGGGGTGAAAAACTGTTTTTT. The rearrangement links TRBV5-4 to TRBJ1-4; 7 bases match TRBD1. The CDR3 has 14 residues. CDR1 is SGHNT, CDR2 YYREEE, per germline (reference sequence).

This CDR3 is CASSIADSSYEQYF. Here the CDR3 DNA reads TGTGCCAGTAGTATCGCCGACAGCTCATACGAGCAGTACTTC. This chain joins TRBV19 and TRBJ2-7; D is perhaps TRBD1 (5 bases). The germline V gene encodes CDR1 LNHDA and CDR2 SQIVND (reference sequence). The CDR3 is 14 amino acids. Trimming shortened V by 3 bases and J by 4 bases, and 13 bases separated the two germline ends.

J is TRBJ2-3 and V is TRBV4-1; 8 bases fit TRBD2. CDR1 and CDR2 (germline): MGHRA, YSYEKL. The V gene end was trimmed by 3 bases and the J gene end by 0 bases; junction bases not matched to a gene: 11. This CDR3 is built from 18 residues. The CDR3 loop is CASSHPGLGNPSTDTQYF. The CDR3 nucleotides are TGCGCCAGCAGCCACCCGGGACTAGGGAACCCTAGCACAGATACGCAGTATTTT.

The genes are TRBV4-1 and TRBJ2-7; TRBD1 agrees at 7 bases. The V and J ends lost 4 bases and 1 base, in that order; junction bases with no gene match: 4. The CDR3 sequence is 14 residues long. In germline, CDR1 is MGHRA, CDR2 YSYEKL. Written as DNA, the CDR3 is TGCGCCAGCAGCCGAGGGACAGCTTCCTACGAGCAGTACTTC. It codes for CASSRGTASYEQYF.

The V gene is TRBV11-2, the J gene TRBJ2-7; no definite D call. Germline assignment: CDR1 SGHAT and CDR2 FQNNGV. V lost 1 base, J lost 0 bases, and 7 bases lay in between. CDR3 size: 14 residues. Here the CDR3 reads CASSLGAGSYEQYF. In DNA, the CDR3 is TGTGCCAGCAGCTTAGGGGCCGGCTCCTACGAGCAGTACTTC. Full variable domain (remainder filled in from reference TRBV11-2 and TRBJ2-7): EAGVAQSPRYKIIEKRQSVAFWCNPISGHATLYWYQQILGQGPKLLIQFQNNGVVDDSQLPKDRFSAERLKGVDSTLKIQPAKLEDSAVYLCASSLGAGSYEQYFGPGTRLTVT.

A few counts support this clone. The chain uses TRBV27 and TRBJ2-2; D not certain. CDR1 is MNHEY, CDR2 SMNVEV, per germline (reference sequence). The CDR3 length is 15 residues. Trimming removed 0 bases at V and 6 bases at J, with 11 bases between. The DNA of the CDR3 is TGTGCCAGCAGTTTATCCGGGTGGGCCGCCGGGGAGCTGTTTTTT. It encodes CASSLSGWAAGELFF.